Given below is one TCR beta chain in context. Its matching antigen is unknown. The CDR3 is made up of 14 amino acids. Germline CDR1 is SGHAT and CDR2 is FQDESV (reference sequence). The V gene lost 4 bases and the J gene lost 2 bases, with 12 bases spanning the gap. PCR amplification relied on 60 Vbeta primers (plus 13 Jbeta primers). The data were produced by immunoSEQ multiplex PCR, yet TCRdb's version contains in-frame clones alone and is incomplete. The sample carries some 120,000 clones, around 67% recorded once. This record comes from a study of cytomegalovirus exposure and HLA in healthy donors. Study results and caveats: Analysis performed later found roughly 17,000 TCR beta sequences associated with HLA alleles at 0.05 false discovery rate.

The sequence was obtained from a middle-aged woman in good health and CMV-seropositive. The chain recombines TRBV11-1 with TRBJ2-7; tentative D call: TRBD1 (5 bases). What was sequenced was PBMCs. CDR3 amino acids: CASSWQDRAYEQYF. DNA for the CDR3: TGTGCCAGCAGCTGGCAAGACAGAGCCTACGAGCAGTACTTC.